The source of this T cell receptor beta chain is a study of blood T cell repertoires in COVID-19. About the study: T cells, B-cell-depleted T cells, or PBMCs provided the cDNA or gDNA that served as material.

The CDR3 sequence is 20 residues long. V dropped 6 bases and J dropped 0 bases, with 24 bases sitting between them. Looked up from germline, CDR1 is ENHRY and CDR2 is SYGVKD. Original processing methods: Reference gene primer amplification yielded estimated nucleated cell counts. The protocol was immunoSEQ multiplex PCR, while the TCRdb copy is restricted to in-frame clones and leaves out a portion. The V and J calls and clone size are taken from that table; D and trimming were inferred from the DNA. The repertoire consists of about 250,000 clones, with around 90% occurring once and the leading ten covering 0.8%.

The clonotype originates from a woman aged 30 to 39 with acute or convalescent COVID-19. The sample consisted of peripheral blood. The chain has TRBV10-3 and TRBJ2-6; weak D call: TRBD2 (7 bases). The CDR3 loop is CAIRGGPGRKNSSGANVLTF. For the CDR3, the DNA is TGTGCCATCAGGGGGGGGCCGGGACGGAAAAATAGCTCTGGGGCCAACGTCCTGACTTTC.